The rows below give T cell receptor beta chains drawn from one sample of a study of shared clonotypes between healthy human individuals. Generated by immunoSEQ multiplex PCR, the TCRdb table keeps only in-frame clones and is missing some. This table has about 2,200,000 clones, roughly 91% appearing once. Sequenced input: naive CD8+ T cells from PBMCs. Receptors originate from a man between 18 and 35 years old in good health. Some clones in this sample may be carry-over from other donors' samples. CDR3s include the opening cysteine and the closing phenylalanine or tryptophan. D genes are given only for firm matches. Where a row states a size, it is once, few, many or the class of an expanded clone; other rows omit it.

D gene | J gene | clone size | V gene | CDR3 DNA | CDR3 protein
TRBD2 | TRBJ2-7 | - | TRBV27 | TGTGCCAGCAGCCCCCGGCGGCCTAGCGGGAACTACGAGCAGTACTTC | CASSPRRPSGNYEQYF
TRBD2 | TRBJ2-1 | - | TRBV2 | TGTGCCAGCAGGTGGGGTGGGAGGGCCGAGTTCAATGAGCAGTTCTTC | CASRWGGRAEFNEQFF
TRBD2 | TRBJ2-3 | few | TRBV9 | TGTGCCAGCAGCGTAGTGGCGGGAGTCGCAGATACGCAGTATTTT | CASSVVAGVADTQYF
TRBD2 | TRBJ2-7 | - | TRBV7-9 | TGTGCCAGCAGCTTAGTGGCTTTATTAGCGGGCTCCTACGAGCAGTACTTC | CASSLVALLAGSYEQYF
TRBD1 | TRBJ1-2 | - | TRBV2 | TGTGCCAGCACGTTAGGAGCAGGGGGCTTTTCGGACTATGGCTACACCTTC | CASTLGAGGFSDYGYTF
- | TRBJ2-2 | - | TRBV5-1 | TGCGCCAGCAGCTTGGATCGGGGCACCGGGGAGCTGTTTTTT | CASSLDRGTGELFF
- | TRBJ2-5 | - | TRBV7-9 | TGTGCCAGCAGCATGACCTCACGCGGTGTCCGTTCGTCGGGGACCCAGTACTTC | CASSMTSRGVRSSGTQYF
- | TRBJ2-7 | - | TRBV29-1 | TGCAGCGTTGAAGGGTCGGGGGACGCGAGGCTCGAGCAGTACTTC | CSVEGSGDARLEQYF
- | TRBJ2-7 | - | TRBV7-9 | TGTGCCAGCAGCGGCCCCGGGACTCTAAGTTACGAGCAGTACTTC | CASSGPGTLSYEQYF
- | TRBJ1-1 | - | TRBV30 | TGTGCCTGGAGTGTACTAGGAGAGGAGTTTCGAGAAGCTTTCTTT | CAWSVLGEEFREAFF
TRBD1 | TRBJ2-7 | - | TRBV6-5 | TGTGCCAGCAGGAGCCTCGGACAGGGATTCTACGAGCAGTACTTC | CASRSLGQGFYEQYF
- | TRBJ1-1 | - | TRBV16 | TGTGCCAGCAGCCAATCGAACAAGCTGAACACTGAAGCTTTCTTT | CASSQSNKLNTEAFF
- | TRBJ2-1 | - | TRBV27 | TGTGCCAGCAGTTTAGGGACCGAGCAGTTCTTC | CASSLGTEQFF
- | TRBJ2-7 | - | TRBV9 | TGTGCCAGCAGCGGTAGCGGCAGAGGGGGAGAGCAGTACTTC | CASSGSGRGGEQYF
TRBD1 | TRBJ1-5 | - | TRBV19 | TGTGCCAGTAGTATTGACAGGGGACGGGGCAATCAGCCCCAGCATTTT | CASSIDRGRGNQPQHF
- | TRBJ2-1 | - | TRBV13 | TGTGCCAGCAAGGGCGGGACAAGGAATGAGCAGTTCTTC | CASKGGTRNEQFF
- | TRBJ1-5 | - | TRBV28 | TGTGCCAGCAGGTGGACAAATCAGCCCCAGCATTTT | CASRWTNQPQHF
TRBD1 | TRBJ2-7 | - | TRBV10-1 | TGCGCCAGCCGGCCACAGGGGTTCTACGAGCAGTACTTC | CASRPQGFYEQYF
- | TRBJ1-1 | - | TRBV6-5 | TGTGCCAGCAGTTACTCGGGGGCGGCAGCTTTCTTT | CASSYSGAAAFF
TRBD2 | TRBJ2-4 | - | TRBV27 | TGTGCCATACTTGGGACTATGGGCAACATTCAGTACTTC | CAILGTMGNIQYF
- | TRBJ2-7 | - | TRBV7-9 | TGTGCCAGCAGCCTACTAAATCGGGGGCTAGATGAGCAGTACTTC | CASSLLNRGLDEQYF
TRBD2 | TRBJ2-5 | - | TRBV27 | TGTGCCAGCAGTTTTTTAGCGGGAGAAGAGACCCAGTACTTC | CASSFLAGEETQYF
TRBD1 | TRBJ1-1 | once | TRBV4-1 | TGCGCCAGCAGCCATCCTGTACGACCACTGACAGGGGGGATGGGCACTGAAGCTTTCTTT | CASSHPVRPLTGGMGTEAFF
- | TRBJ2-5 | - | TRBV25-1 | TGTGCCAGCAGCCCAAGAGGAGGGCAAGAGACCCAGTACTTC | CASSPRGGQETQYF
- | TRBJ2-5 | - | TRBV7-2 | TGTGCCAGCAGCCCCCGGGACTTTGGAGAGACCCAGTACTTC | CASSPRDFGETQYF
- | TRBJ2-7 | - | TRBV28 | TGTGCCAGCAGCCCGTGGCTCCTTGTGGCGAGCTCCTACGAGCAGTACTTC | CASSPWLLVASSYEQYF
- | TRBJ1-1 | - | TRBV5-4 | TGTGCCAGCAGCTGGCGGGGGGGTTGGACTGAAGCTTTCTTT | CASSWRGGWTEAFF
- | TRBJ1-2 | - | TRBV13 | TGTGCCAGCAGCTCCGACGACAGAAACTATGGCTACACCTTC | CASSSDDRNYGYTF
TRBD2 | TRBJ2-1 | - | TRBV7-6 | TGTGCCAGCAGCTTAGGCACTAGCGGGAGGGGGGCCTACAATGAGCAGTTCTTC | CASSLGTSGRGAYNEQFF
- | TRBJ2-7 | - | TRBV14 | TGTGCCAGCAGCCTCGGTTGGGGGAGTTACGAGCAGTACTTC | CASSLGWGSYEQYF
- | TRBJ2-7 | - | TRBV10-2 | TGCGCCAGCATGAATCGGGGACCGTTCTACGAGCAGTACTTC | CASMNRGPFYEQYF
- | TRBJ2-7 | - | TRBV27 | TGTGCCAGCAGTCCAAGTACGAGCGGTTCCTACGAGCAGTACTTC | CASSPSTSGSYEQYF
- | TRBJ1-5 | once | TRBV28 | TGTGCCAGCAGTTTCCCAGGGCGCAATCAGCCCCAGCATTTT | CASSFPGRNQPQHF
- | TRBJ2-7 | - | TRBV30 | TGTGCCTGGGGGGGCCGGGACGGGCGGATCTACGAGCAGTACTTC | CAWGGRDGRIYEQYF
- | TRBJ2-1 | - | TRBV19 | TGTGCCAGTAGTATAGATCACGTAACGTCCTACAATGAGCAGTTCTTC | CASSIDHVTSYNEQFF
TRBD1 | TRBJ2-1 | - | TRBV6-1 | TGTGCCAGCAGTGACCCGGGGGCAGGGGGCCTCGGTGAGCAGTTCTTC | CASSDPGAGGLGEQFF